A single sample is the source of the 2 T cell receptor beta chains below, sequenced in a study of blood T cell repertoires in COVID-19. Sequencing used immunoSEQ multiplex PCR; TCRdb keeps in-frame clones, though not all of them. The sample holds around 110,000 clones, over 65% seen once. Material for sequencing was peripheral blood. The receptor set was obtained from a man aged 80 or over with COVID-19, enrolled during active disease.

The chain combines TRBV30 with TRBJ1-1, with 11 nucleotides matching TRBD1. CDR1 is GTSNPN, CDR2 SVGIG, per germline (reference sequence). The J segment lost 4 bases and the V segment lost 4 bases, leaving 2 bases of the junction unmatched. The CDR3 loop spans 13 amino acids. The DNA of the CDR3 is TGTGCCTGGAAGGGACAGGGGGGCACTGAAGCTTTCTTT. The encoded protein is CAWKGQGGTEAFF.

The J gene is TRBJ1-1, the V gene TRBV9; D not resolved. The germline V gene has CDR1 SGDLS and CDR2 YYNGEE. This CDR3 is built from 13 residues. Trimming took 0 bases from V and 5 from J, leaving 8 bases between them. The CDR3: CASSVAVGTEAFF. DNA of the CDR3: TGTGCCAGCAGCGTAGCGGTCGGGACTGAAGCTTTCTTT.